This T cell receptor beta chain came from a study of CD8 T cells in Susac syndrome. Study details: When their blood was taken, patients with Susac syndrome were therapy-naive, taking corticosteroids, or taking intravenous immunoglobulin alone.

Peripheral blood CD8+ and CD4+ T cells were profiled by TCR beta sequencing. This CDR3 contains 15 residues. J lost 5 bases, V lost 5 bases, and 11 bases had no gene match. From germline, CDR1 is LGHNA and CDR2 YNFKEQ. RNA was extracted with the RNeasy kit, and a quantity of about 0.45 to 1 ug was reverse transcribed using random hexamers. An immunoSEQ multiplex PCR amplified TCR beta CDR3 over 54 Vbeta and 13 Jbeta. TCRdb used MiXCR to reprocess the immunoSEQ multiplex PCR reads, holding one entry per CDR3 protein. The sample consists of around 170,000 distinct CDR3 sequences, around 95% of them appearing once.

V and J are TRBV4-2 and TRBJ1-2, with 7 bases lining up with TRBD1. The sequenced material came from CD4+ T cells from PBMCs. This TCR derives from a human donor with Susac syndrome. The CDR3 loop is CASSSLGTELYGYTF. For the CDR3, the DNA is TGTGCCAGCAGCTCCCTCGGGACAGAACTTTATGGCTACACCTTC.